This T cell receptor beta chain derives from a study of T cell responses to AZD1222 COVID-19 vaccine. Points from the study as a whole: Dominant CD4 TCR responses targeted spike regions 160-218 and 743-854. Repertoires in all cases were sampled only once the peak T cell response had passed.

Assay: immunoSEQ multiplex PCR; the TCRdb copy retains only in-frame clones and omits some. The sample carries some 130,000 clones, 86% recorded once. Remarks on this clone: Its matching antigen is unknown. Relative to the germline gene, one junction end is altered; a read error may explain this.

The CDR3 sequence is 14 residues long. Germline V gene data show CDR1 as SGHTA and CDR2 as FQGNSA. The rearrangement links TRBV7-2 to TRBJ2-7, with a weak D call TRBD2 (6 bases). Sequenced material: peripheral blood, taken on day 0 of AZD1222 vaccination. The sequence was obtained from an adult in good health. CDR3 in amino acids: CASSSPGDSNEQYF. CDR3 bases: TGTGCCAGCAGCTCCCCCGGGGACTCCAACGAGCAGTACTTC.